This T cell receptor (beta chain) was observed in a study of human T cells and chemical hapten exposure. The sample's time point: patch test 1, 2 weeks after DPC sensitization. As to treatment: therapeutic diphenylcyclopropenone sensitization with weekly scalp DPC. TCRdb ran MiXCR on the RACE reads and lists one entry per CDR3 protein. The sample consists of roughly 70,000 distinct CDR3 sequences, about 9.4% of them appearing once. This CDR3 has 15 residues. V lost 6 bases and J lost 1; bases outside the gene matches: 4. Germline V gene lookup returns CDR1 MNHNY and CDR2 SVGAGI (reference sequence). This clonotype was found many times.

This TCR was recovered from a woman aged 40 to 50 with alopecia areata. Some clones in this sample may be carry-over from other donors' samples. The chain joins TRBV6-6 to TRBJ2-3, with TRBD2 identical over 10 bases. This sample comprised whole blood, obtained in connection with sensitization to the hapten diphenylcyclopropenone (DPC). CDR3 region: CASRIAGGGTDTQYF. The DNA of the CDR3 is TGTGCCAGCAGGATAGCGGGGGGCGGCACAGATACGCAGTATTTT.